Shown below are 13 T cell receptor beta chains from a single sample sequenced in a study of T cell responses to AZD1222 COVID-19 vaccine (dated by TCRdb to about 2021). Library prep was done by the immunoSEQ multiplex PCR assay. In TCRdb, the immuneACCESS table is reduced to in-frame sequences with V and J assigned. These tables do not hold every clone; where another copy was compared, an unresolved V gene accounts for under half, and the others remain unexplained. Across this sample there are 180,000 or so clones, with 92% seen only once. Of the sample, under 1.5% is held by the ten largest clones. According to the study, the label for this sample's time point signals: about 28 days (+/-7) after the second vaccine dose. This specimen was peripheral blood, taken 28 days after the second AZD1222 dose. These receptor sequences come from an adult who received the AZD1222 COVID-19 vaccine.

The chain joins TRBV5-8 to TRBJ1-5; weak D call: TRBD1 (5 bases). V was shortened by 1 base and J by 5 bases, with 7 bases between the two germline ends. The germline CDR1 and CDR2 sequences are SGHTS and YDEGEE. The CDR3 is 13 residues long. CDR3 nucleotides: TGTGCCAGCAGCTTGATGGGGGATCAGCCCCAGCATTTT. Translating gives CASSLMGDQPQHF. The full variable domain, its missing parts supplied by reference TRBV5-8 and TRBJ1-5, is EAGVTQSPTHLIKTRGQQATLRCSPISGHTSVYWYQQALGLGLQFLLWYDEGEERNRGNFPPRFSGRQFPNYSSELNVNALELEDSALYLCASSLMGDQPQHFGDGTRLSIL.

The J gene is TRBJ2-3, the V gene TRBV30; 9 nucleotides line up with TRBD1. V lost 2 bases to trimming and J lost 4 bases; unmatched junction nucleotides: 7. The CDR3 sequence is 15 residues long. Germline V gene sequence: CDR1 GTSNPN, CDR2 SVGIG (reference sequence). CDR3 bases: TGTGCCTGGAGTAGGGACAGGGTAATTCCAGATACGCAGTATTTT. Amino acids: CAWSRDRVIPDTQYF.

V and J are TRBV21-1 and TRBJ2-7; the table's D gene call, TRBD1, was not cross checked with the DNA. TRBV21-1 constitutes a pseudogene. The CDR3 length is 14 residues. The CDR3 bases are TGTGCCAGCAGCATCATGAACATATCCTACGAGCAGTACTTC. Protein sequence: CASSIMNISYEQYF.

The chain combines TRBV7-2 with TRBJ2-1; D is ambiguous. The CDR3 spans 11 residues. Between the trimmed V and J ends, which lost 7 bases and 7 bases, there was a span of 8 bases. From germline, CDR1 is SGHTA and CDR2 FQGNSA. CDR3 amino acids: CASTSFNEQFF. The CDR3 DNA follows: TGTGCCAGCACCTCCTTTAATGAGCAGTTCTTC.

Here the CDR3 reads CASSQDGRVRGYGYTF. The CDR3 DNA reads as TGTGCCAGCAGCCAAGATGGACGGGTCCGGGGCTATGGCTACACCTTC. The chain carries TRBV3-1 (or the pseudogene TRBV3-2) and TRBJ1-2, with D uncertain. Germline values: CDR1 LGHDT, CDR2 YNNKEL (reference sequence). This CDR3 has 16 residues. The ends were cut back, 0 bases at V and 4 bases at J, with 15 bases in the middle.

This sequence joins TRBV19 and TRBJ1-5; TRBD1 agrees at 10 bases. V shed 6 bases and J 1 base; nucleotides not matched to a gene: 3. This CDR3 spans 15 amino acids. Germline-derived CDR1 and CDR2 are LNHDA and SQIVND (reference sequence). This CDR3 is CASRVGQGSNQPQHF. DNA for the CDR3: TGTGCCAGTAGGGTGGGACAGGGGAGCAATCAGCCCCAGCATTTT. Supplemented by reference TRBV19 and TRBJ1-5, the full variable domain reads DGGITQSPKYLFRKEGQNVTLSCEQNLNHDAMYWYRQDPGQGLRLIYYSQIVNDFQKGDIAEGYSVSREKKESFPLTVTSAQKNPTAFYLCASRVGQGSNQPQHFGDGTRLSIL.

V usage is TRBV9 and J usage is TRBJ2-1, with 8 positions matching TRBD2. Germline V lookup: CDR1 SGDLS, CDR2 YYNGEE. V dropped 3 bases and J dropped 1; count of bases not matched to a gene: 3. The CDR3 covers 15 residues. The CDR3 DNA reads as TGTGCCAGCAGCGCCACTAGCGGATCCTACAATGAGCAGTTCTTC. This translates into CASSATSGSYNEQFF.

The chain employs TRBV6-5 and TRBJ1-1; maybe TRBD1 (6 bases). CDR1 and CDR2 (germline): MNHEY, SVGAGI. Trimming removed 2 bases from V and 3 bases from J, with 10 bases in between. The CDR3 sequence is 14 residues long. CDR3 in DNA: TGTGCCAGCAGTTACCGGACAGAAGACACTGAAGCTTTCTTT. This codes for CASSYRTEDTEAFF.

This clone was found once. The J gene is TRBJ1-4, the V gene TRBV28; D unresolved. The V end lost 11 bases, the J end lost 12 bases, and 16 bases lay between the germline ends. Germline CDR1 MDHEN, CDR2 SYDVKM. The CDR3 contains 11 residues. CDR3 coding DNA: TGTGCCCGCTCGGCGAGACATGAACTGTTTTTT. Translating it yields CARSARHELFF.

This clone was observed once. The chain's CDR3 is CASSLRDNYGYTF. In DNA form, the CDR3 reads TGTGCCAGCAGCTTAAGAGACAACTATGGCTACACCTTC. The J gene is TRBJ1-2, the V gene TRBV5-6; D gene ambiguous. V lost 2 bases and J 2 bases, leaving 7 bases between the germline ends. The germline V gene encodes CDR1 SGHDT and CDR2 YYEEEE. CDR3 length: 13 residues.

J is TRBJ1-4 and V is TRBV4-1; D gene uncertain. Trimming removed 1 base at V and 5 bases at J, with 11 bases between. The CDR3 is 15 residues long. Germline lookup yields CDR1 MGHRA and CDR2 YSYEKL. The CDR3 is CASSQVPAANEKLFF. CDR3 nucleotide sequence: TGCGCCAGCAGCCAAGTTCCAGCGGCCAATGAAAAACTGTTTTTT.

The V call is TRBV10-3, the J call TRBJ2-1; D not certain. The germline V and J ends were trimmed by 5 bases and 5 bases, with 4 bases remaining between them. Germline CDR1 ENHRY, CDR2 SYGVKD. The CDR3 totals 11 residues. The CDR3 DNA reads as TGTGCCATCAGTCCTCACAATGAGCAGTTCTTC. Translated, it gives CAISPHNEQFF.

The J gene is TRBJ1-1, the V gene TRBV27, with 9 bases that match TRBD1. This CDR3 has 13 residues. The germline gives CDR1 MNHEY, CDR2 SMNVEV (reference sequence). Unmatched junction bases numbered 1, after V lost 6 bases and J lost 2 bases. For the CDR3, the DNA is TGTGCCAGCAGGGACAGGGGAAACACTGAAGCTTTCTTT. Translation: CASRDRGNTEAFF.